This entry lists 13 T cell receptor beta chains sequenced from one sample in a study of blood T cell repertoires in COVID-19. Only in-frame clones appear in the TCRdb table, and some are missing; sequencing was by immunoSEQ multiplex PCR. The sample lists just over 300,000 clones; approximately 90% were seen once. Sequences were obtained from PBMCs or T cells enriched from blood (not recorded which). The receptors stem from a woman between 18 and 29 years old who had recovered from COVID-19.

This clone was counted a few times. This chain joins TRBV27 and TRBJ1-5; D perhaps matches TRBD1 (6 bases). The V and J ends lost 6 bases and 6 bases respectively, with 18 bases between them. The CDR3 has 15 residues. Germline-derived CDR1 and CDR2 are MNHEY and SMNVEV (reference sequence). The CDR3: CASSKLPQGRQPQHF. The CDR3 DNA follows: TGTGCCAGCAGCAAACTTCCCCAGGGGCGTCAGCCCCAGCATTTT.

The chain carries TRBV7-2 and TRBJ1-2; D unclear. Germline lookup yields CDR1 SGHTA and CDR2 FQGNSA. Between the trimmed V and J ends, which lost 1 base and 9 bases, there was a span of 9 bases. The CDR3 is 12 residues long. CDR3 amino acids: CASSLGQDRYTF. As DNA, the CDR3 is TGTGCCAGCAGCTTAGGCCAGGATCGCTACACCTTC.

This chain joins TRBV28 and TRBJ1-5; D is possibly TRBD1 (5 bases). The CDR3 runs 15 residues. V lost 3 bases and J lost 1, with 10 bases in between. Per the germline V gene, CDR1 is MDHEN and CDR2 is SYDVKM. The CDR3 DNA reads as TGTGCCAGCAGTTTGAGCGGGGGGAGCAATCAGCCCCAGCATTTT. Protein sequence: CASSLSGGSNQPQHF.

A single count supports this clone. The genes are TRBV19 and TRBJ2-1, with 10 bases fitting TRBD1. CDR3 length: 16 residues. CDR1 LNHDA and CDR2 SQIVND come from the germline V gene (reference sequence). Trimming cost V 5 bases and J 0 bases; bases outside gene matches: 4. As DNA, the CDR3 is TGTGCCAGTAGTGACAGGGGGCGAACCTCCTACAATGAGCAGTTCTTC. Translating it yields CASSDRGRTSYNEQFF.

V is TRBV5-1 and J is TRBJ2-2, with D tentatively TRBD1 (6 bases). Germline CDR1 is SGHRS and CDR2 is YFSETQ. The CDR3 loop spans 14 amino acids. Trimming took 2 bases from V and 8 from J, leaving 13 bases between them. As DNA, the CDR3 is TGCGCCAGCAGCTTATTTCAGGGGTCGGGGGAGCTGTTTTTT. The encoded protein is CASSLFQGSGELFF. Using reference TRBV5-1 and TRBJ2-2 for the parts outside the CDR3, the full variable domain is KAGVTQTPRYLIKTRGQQVTLSCSPISGHRSVSWYQQTPGQGLQFLFEYFSETQRNKGNFPGRFSGRQFSNSRSEMNVSTLELGDSALYLCASSLFQGSGELFFGEGSRLTVL.

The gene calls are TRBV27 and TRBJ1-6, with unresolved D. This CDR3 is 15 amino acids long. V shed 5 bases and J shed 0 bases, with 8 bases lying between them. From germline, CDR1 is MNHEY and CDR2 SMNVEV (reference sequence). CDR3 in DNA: TGTGCCAGCAGTAGAATGAGCTCCTATAATTCACCCCTCCACTTT. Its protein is CASSRMSSYNSPLHF.

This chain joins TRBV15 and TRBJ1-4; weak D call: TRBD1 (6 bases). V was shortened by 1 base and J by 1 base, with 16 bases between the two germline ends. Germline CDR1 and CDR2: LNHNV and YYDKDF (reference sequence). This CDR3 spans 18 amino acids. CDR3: CATSRVQGRRLTNEKLFF. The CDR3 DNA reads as TGTGCCACCAGCAGAGTGCAGGGGCGCAGGTTAACTAATGAAAAACTGTTTTTT.

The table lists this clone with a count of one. The CDR3 coding sequence is TGTGCCAGTAGCGGGCAGGGGCGCATAGATACGCAGTATTTT. Translated, it gives CASSGQGRIDTQYF. The rearrangement joins TRBV19 to TRBJ2-3; a weak D match, TRBD1 (6 bases). CDR1 and CDR2 from the germline V gene are LNHDA and SQIVND (reference sequence). Between the trimmed V and J ends, which lost 6 bases and 5 bases, there was a span of 15 bases. CDR3 size: 14 residues.

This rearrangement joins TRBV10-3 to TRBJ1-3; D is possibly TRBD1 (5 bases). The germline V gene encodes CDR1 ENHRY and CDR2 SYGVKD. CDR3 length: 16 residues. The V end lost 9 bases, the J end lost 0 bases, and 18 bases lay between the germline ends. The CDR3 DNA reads TGTGCCATGGGCCCTCGGGGGGGTCGCTCTGGAAACACCATATATTTT. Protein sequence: CAMGPRGGRSGNTIYF.

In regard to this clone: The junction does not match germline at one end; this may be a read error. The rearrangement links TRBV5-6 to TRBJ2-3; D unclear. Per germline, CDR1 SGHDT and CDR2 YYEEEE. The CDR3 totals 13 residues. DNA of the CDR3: TGCGCCAGCAGCTTGGCTGTCACAGATACGCAGTATTTT. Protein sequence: CASSLAVTDTQYF. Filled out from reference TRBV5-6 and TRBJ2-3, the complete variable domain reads DAGVTQSPTHLIKTRGQQVTLRCSPKSGHDTVSWYQQALGQGPQFIFQYYEEEERQRGNFPDRFSGHQFPNYSSELNVNALLLGDSALYLCASSLAVTDTQYFGPGTRLTVL.

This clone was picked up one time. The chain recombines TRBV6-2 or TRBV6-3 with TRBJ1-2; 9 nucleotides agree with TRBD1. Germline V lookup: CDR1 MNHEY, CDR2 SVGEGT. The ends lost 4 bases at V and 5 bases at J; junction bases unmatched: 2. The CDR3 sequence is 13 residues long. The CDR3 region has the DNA TGTGCCAGCAGTTCCGACAGGGGGTATGGCTACACCTTC. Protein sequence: CASSSDRGYGYTF.

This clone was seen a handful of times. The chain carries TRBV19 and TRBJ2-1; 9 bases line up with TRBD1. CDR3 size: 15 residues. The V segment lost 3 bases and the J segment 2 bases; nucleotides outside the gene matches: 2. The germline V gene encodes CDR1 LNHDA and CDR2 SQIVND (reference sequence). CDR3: CASSMGQGPYNEQFF. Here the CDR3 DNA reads TGTGCCAGTAGTATGGGACAGGGTCCCTACAATGAGCAGTTCTTC.

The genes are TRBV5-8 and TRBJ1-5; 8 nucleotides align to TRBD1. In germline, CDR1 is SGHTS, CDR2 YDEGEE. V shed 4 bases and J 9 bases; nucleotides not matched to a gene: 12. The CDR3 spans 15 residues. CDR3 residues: CASSMEGTGLLPQHF. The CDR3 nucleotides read TGTGCCAGCAGCATGGAGGGGACAGGCTTATTGCCCCAGCATTTT. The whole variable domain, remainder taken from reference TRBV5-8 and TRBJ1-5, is EAGVTQSPTHLIKTRGQQATLRCSPISGHTSVYWYQQALGLGLQFLLWYDEGEERNRGNFPPRFSGRQFPNYSSELNVNALELEDSALYLCASSMEGTGLLPQHFGDGTRLSIL.